The 18 T cell receptor beta chains below come from one sample, sequenced in a study of blood T cell repertoires in COVID-19. Some clones are missing from TCRdb's copy, which holds only in-frame ones; the method was immunoSEQ multiplex PCR. Of 95,000 to 110,000 clones listed, approximately 80% are singletons. Input material: peripheral blood. These receptors came from a woman over 75 with active or convalescent COVID-19.

This clone has only a few counts. This sequence joins TRBV19 and TRBJ1-1; D perhaps matches TRBD1 (6 bases). CDR3 length equals 15 residues. V dropped 4 bases and J dropped 5 bases, with 17 bases sitting between them. The V gene's germline CDR1 is LNHDA and CDR2 SQIVND (reference sequence). The CDR3 DNA reads TGTGCCAGTAGTAACCGGGGGGGGCGGAGGACTGAAGCTTTCTTT. Amino acids: CASSNRGGRRTEAFF.

The V and J genes are TRBV28 and TRBJ1-2; D is unresolved. CDR3 length: 14 residues. The V and J ends lost 3 bases and 4 bases respectively, with 12 bases between them. Per germline, CDR1 MDHEN and CDR2 SYDVKM. The chain's CDR3 is CASSLSLQPYGYTF. The CDR3 DNA is TGTGCCAGCAGTTTGAGCCTCCAACCCTATGGCTACACCTTC.

The chain uses TRBV19 and TRBJ1-1; the match to TRBD1 covers 11 bases. The junction had 13 bases not matched to a gene; V was cut back by 3 bases and J by 1 base. Germline lookup yields CDR1 LNHDA and CDR2 SQIVND (reference sequence). The CDR3 extends over 19 amino acids. The CDR3 DNA is TGTGCCAGTAGTATGTTCTTTCTGGGGACAGGGGGTCAGAACACTGAAGCTTTCTTT. It encodes CASSMFFLGTGGQNTEAFF.

This rearrangement joins TRBV5-1 to TRBJ2-3, with TRBD2 matching over 12 bases. The CDR3 has 17 amino acids. J was trimmed by 4 bases and V by 3 bases; bases with no gene match: 9. Germline V gene sequence: CDR1 SGHRS, CDR2 YFSETQ. The CDR3 nucleotides read TGCGCCAGCAGCTCCATGACTAGCGGGAGCATTGCAGATACGCAGTATTTT. This encodes CASSSMTSGSIADTQYF.

In DNA, the CDR3 is TGTGCCAGCAGTTTAACGAGGTCCCAGCATTTT. Protein sequence: CASSLTRSQHF. The V and J genes are TRBV28 and TRBJ1-5; unclear D gene. The CDR3 loop spans 11 amino acids. Trimming took off 2 bases at V and 11 bases at J, with 7 bases between the two ends. From germline, CDR1 is MDHEN and CDR2 SYDVKM.

The V and J genes are TRBV7-2 and TRBJ2-7; maybe TRBD1 (5 bases). CDR3 size: 14 residues. The V end lost 1 base, the J end lost 3 bases, and 10 bases lay between the germline ends. The germline CDR1 and CDR2 sequences are SGHTA and FQGNSA. The CDR3 reads CASSLGSGIYEQYF. DNA for the CDR3: TGTGCCAGCAGCTTAGGGTCAGGGATCTACGAGCAGTACTTC.

The chain links TRBV21-1 to TRBJ1-2; no DNA check was done on the table's D call, TRBD1. TRBV21-1 is a pseudogene locus. CDR3 length: 13 amino acids. The CDR3 region is CASSKQGFWGYTF. CDR3 in DNA: TGTGCCAGCAGCAAGCAGGGGTTCTGGGGCTACACCTTC.

The chain carries TRBV7-9 and TRBJ1-5; 8 nucleotides agree with TRBD1. CDR3 length: 16 residues. Trimming at V came to 4 bases and at J to 7 bases, leaving 12 bases not matched to a gene. CDR1 is SEHNR and CDR2 is FQNEAQ in the germline V gene (reference sequence). DNA of the CDR3: TGTGCCAGCAGCTCCACTTCAGGGGGCGGGTACCAGCCCCAGCATTTT. It translates to CASSSTSGGGYQPQHF.

The chain combines TRBV5-5 with TRBJ1-2; D is undetermined. Germline assignment: CDR1 SGHKS and CDR2 YYEKEE (reference sequence). Trimming cost V 0 bases and J 3 bases, with 9 bases left between them. CDR3 size: 14 residues. This chain's CDR3 is CASSLGGRDYGYTF. The CDR3 nucleotides are TGTGCCAGCAGCTTGGGAGGGCGGGACTATGGCTACACCTTC.

This chain links TRBV28 with TRBJ2-1; 9 positions agree with TRBD2. After removal of 7 bases from V and 3 bases from J, the junction contained 7 bases not matched to a gene. Germline V gene sequence: CDR1 MDHEN, CDR2 SYDVKM. CDR3 length: 15 residues. CDR3 in DNA: TGTGCCAGCACGCGACTAGCGGACAACTACAATGAGCAGTTCTTC. Translated, it gives CASTRLADNYNEQFF.

A note on this clone: At one of its ends the junction is not consistent with the germline gene, which may arise from a read error. The rearrangement joins TRBV6-1 to TRBJ1-1; no clear D gene. The CDR3 has 11 residues. CDR1 and CDR2 from the germline V gene are MNHNS and SASEGT. CDR3 region: CASSENRAGLF. The CDR3 DNA sequence: TGTGCCAGCAGTGAAAACAGAGCTGGTCTCTTT.

The V and J genes are TRBV5-4 and TRBJ2-5, with 9 bases lining up with TRBD2. Trimming at V came to 1 base and at J to 5 bases, leaving 6 bases not matched to a gene. CDR1 SGHNT and CDR2 YYREEE come from the germline V gene (reference sequence). The CDR3 spans 15 residues. DNA of the CDR3: TGTGCCAGCAGCTTGAAACTAGCGGGTTTCGAGACCCAGTACTTC. Translation: CASSLKLAGFETQYF.

The chain's CDR3 is CASSPVGGTEAFF. CDR3 DNA sequence: TGTGCCAGCAGCCCGGTTGGCGGCACTGAAGCTTTCTTT. The chain uses TRBV7-6 and TRBJ1-1; D unclear. The V and J ends lost 5 bases and 4 bases respectively, with 11 bases between them. The CDR3 runs 13 residues. Germline CDR1 SGHVS, CDR2 FNYEAQ.

This chain connects TRBV18 to TRBJ1-1, with a possible D match to TRBD1 (6 bases). CDR1 is KGHSH, CDR2 LQKENI, per germline. V was trimmed by 5 bases and J by 1 base, leaving 17 bases between them. The CDR3 is 16 residues long. The DNA for the CDR3 is TGTGCCAGCTCAGGACTAGGGGGACTAAGGAACACTGAAGCTTTCTTT. It encodes CASSGLGGLRNTEAFF.

The chain has TRBV6-2 or TRBV6-3 and TRBJ2-5; TRBD1 aligns across 9 bases. The J segment lost 5 bases and the V segment lost 1 base, leaving 8 bases of the junction unmatched. Germline assignment: CDR1 MNHEY and CDR2 SVGEGT. The CDR3 length is 16 residues. This CDR3 is CASSYWAGTGRETQYF. The DNA for the CDR3 is TGTGCCAGCAGTTACTGGGCCGGGACAGGGCGGGAGACCCAGTACTTC.

The CDR3 coding sequence is TGCGCCAGCAGCCAAGGACAGGGGGATGAAAAACTGTTTTTT. It translates to CASSQGQGDEKLFF. The chain recombines TRBV4-3 with TRBJ1-4; 9 bases are shared with TRBD1. V gave up 1 base and J gave up 6 bases; unmatched junction bases: 0. This CDR3 region has 14 residues. Per germline, CDR1 LGHNA and CDR2 YSLEER.

The rearrangement uses TRBV28 and TRBJ1-4, with 8 bases lining up with TRBD1. The CDR3 loop spans 16 amino acids. V lost 2 bases, J lost 3 bases, and 5 bases stayed unmatched. CDR1 is MDHEN, CDR2 SYDVKM, per germline. The chain's CDR3 is CASSLSQGAANEKLFF. The DNA for the CDR3 is TGTGCCAGCAGTTTAAGCCAGGGGGCGGCTAATGAAAAACTGTTTTTT.

This rearrangement joins TRBV5-1 to TRBJ2-7; 9 bases match TRBD2. CDR1 and CDR2 (germline): SGHRS, YFSETQ. The V segment lost 0 bases and the J segment 2 bases; nucleotides outside the gene matches: 12. The CDR3 has 18 residues. CDR3 DNA sequence: TGCGCCAGCAGCTTGGCAGTGAGCGGGGGGTTCCAAACCTACGAGCAGTACTTC. Translation: CASSLAVSGGFQTYEQYF.